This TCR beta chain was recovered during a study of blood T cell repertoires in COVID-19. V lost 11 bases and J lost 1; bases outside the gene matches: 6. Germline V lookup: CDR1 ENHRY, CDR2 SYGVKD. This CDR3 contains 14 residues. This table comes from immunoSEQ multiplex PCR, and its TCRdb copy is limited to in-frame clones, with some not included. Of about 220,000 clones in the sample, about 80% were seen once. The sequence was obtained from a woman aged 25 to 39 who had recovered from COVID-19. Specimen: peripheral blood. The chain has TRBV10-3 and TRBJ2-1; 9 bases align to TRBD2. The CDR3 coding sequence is TGTGCCGCCACTAGCGGGCCTTCCTACAATGAGCAGTTCTTC. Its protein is CAATSGPSYNEQFF.